Reported below is one TCR beta chain. Its target is unknown. Amplification yielded TCR beta CDR3 regions, with RNA transcripts as the source. First-round RT-PCR with HTBI primers amplified the TCR CDR3 region. TCRdb reanalysed the multiplex PCR reads using MiXCR and keeps one entry per CDR3 protein. The table records hundreds of thousands of distinct CDR3 sequences, under 25% of them present only once. This sample was included in a study of T cells in Graves' hyperthyroidism and ophthalmopathy. Study results and caveats: Most thyroid clonotypes that were expanded above 0.001 also turned up in blood. Stable hyperthyroidism was told apart from ophthalmopathy by a model built on 13 V-J features.

Trimming stripped 8 bases from V and 1 base from J, with 18 bases between. This CDR3 region has 16 residues. CDR1 MNHNS and CDR2 SASEGT come from the germline V gene. The clonotype originates from a man aged 25-45 years with Graves' ophthalmopathy. The sample consisted of blood. This sequence joins TRBV6-1 and TRBJ2-1; D possibly corresponds to TRBD2 (5 bases). CDR3 DNA sequence: TGTGCCAGCGAGTGGGCGGGCCTTGGGTCCTACAATGAGCAGTTCTTC. This encodes CASEWAGLGSYNEQFF.